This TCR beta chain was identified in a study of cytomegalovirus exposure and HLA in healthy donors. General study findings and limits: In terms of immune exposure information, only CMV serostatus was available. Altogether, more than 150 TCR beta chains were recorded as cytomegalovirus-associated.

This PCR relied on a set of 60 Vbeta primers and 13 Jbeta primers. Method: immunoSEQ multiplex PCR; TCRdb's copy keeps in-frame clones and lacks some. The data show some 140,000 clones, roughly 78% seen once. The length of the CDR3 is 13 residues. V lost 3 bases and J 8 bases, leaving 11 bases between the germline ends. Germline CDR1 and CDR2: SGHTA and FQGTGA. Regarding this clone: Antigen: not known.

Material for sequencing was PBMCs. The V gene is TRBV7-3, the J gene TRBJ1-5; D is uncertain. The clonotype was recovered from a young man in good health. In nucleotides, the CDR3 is TGTGCCAGCAGCTTTGGTTCCGGTGAGCCCCAGCATTTT. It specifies CASSFGSGEPQHF.